This T cell receptor beta chain was identified in a study of blood T cell repertoires in COVID-19. The germline gives CDR1 SGDLS, CDR2 YYNGEE. This CDR3 is 12 amino acids long. The J segment lost 12 bases and the V segment lost 0 bases, leaving 2 bases of the junction unmatched. Sequencing was performed with immunoSEQ multiplex PCR; in TCRdb, only in-frame clones are kept and a portion is missing. The table has under 300,000 clones, roughly 80% seen once. The source of this sequence is a woman aged 18 to 35 with acute or convalescent COVID-19. Sequencing input: peripheral blood. The genes are TRBV9 and TRBJ2-4, with 8 bases aligning to TRBD2. Here the CDR3 reads CASSVAGGAQYF. The CDR3 bases are TGTGCCAGCAGCGTAGCGGGGGGGGCTCAGTACTTC.